This T cell receptor beta chain was found in a study of blood T cell repertoires in COVID-19. Original processing notes: Estimated nucleated cell counts came from reference gene primer amplification. Measured with immunoSEQ multiplex PCR; TCRdb has only the in-frame clones, and not every one. That table is the source of V, J and clone size, and D and trimming were worked out from the DNA. The repertoire consists of approximately 150,000 clones, with about 87% occurring once and the leading ten covering more than 2%. Germline CDR1 SGHTA, CDR2 FQGTGA. V was cut by 5 bases and J by 2 bases, with 11 bases left in between. This CDR3 has 14 residues.

What was sequenced was peripheral blood. The chain joins TRBV7-3 to TRBJ2-3; D is ambiguous. The receptor comes from a human donor with COVID-19, enrolled during active disease. The donor label of this sample is uncertain. The DNA of the CDR3 is TGTGCCAGCAGCCCCGGAGTTTCCACAGATACGCAGTATTTT. It is translated as CASSPGVSTDTQYF.